The 4 T cell receptor beta chains in this list originate from one sample, sequenced in a study of cytomegalovirus exposure and HLA in healthy donors. Researchers ran the PCR with 60 Vbeta and 13 Jbeta primers. Only in-frame clones appear in the TCRdb table, and some are missing; sequencing was by immunoSEQ multiplex PCR. The repertoire holds about 130,000 clones, with around 77% as singletons. Sequencing input: PBMCs. The origin of the receptors is a middle-aged man in good health and CMV-seronegative.

The rearrangement joins TRBV10-3 to TRBJ2-3; 9 bases agree with TRBD1. The junction had 12 bases not matched to a gene; V was cut back by 4 bases and J by 4 bases. The length of the CDR3 is 17 residues. The germline gives CDR1 ENHRY, CDR2 SYGVKD. The CDR3 bases are TGTGCCATCAGTGCGTTGTACGGGACAGGGAACCCAGATACGCAGTATTTT. Encoded protein: CAISALYGTGNPDTQYF.

The chain is built from TRBV6-5 and TRBJ1-4; 8 positions match TRBD1. Trimming removed 6 bases from V and 4 bases from J; junction bases left unmatched: 4. Per the germline V gene, CDR1 is MNHEY and CDR2 is SVGAGI. The CDR3 runs to 14 residues. The CDR3 bases are TGTGCCAGCAGCCGCGGACAGGGTAATGAAAAACTGTTTTTT. Protein sequence: CASSRGQGNEKLFF.

This clone is a singleton in its sample. This chain uses TRBV9 with TRBJ2-7; possibly TRBD1 for D (5 bases). Germline CDR1 is SGDLS and CDR2 is YYNGEE. There are 16 residues in the CDR3. V dropped 0 bases and J dropped 6 bases, with 19 bases sitting between them. This CDR3 is CASSVVASGASSEQYF. In DNA form, the CDR3 reads TGTGCCAGCAGCGTAGTAGCTAGTGGGGCGAGCTCCGAGCAGTACTTC.

This clone has just a few counts. The chain uses TRBV19 and TRBJ1-5; 9 positions match TRBD1. Per the germline V gene, CDR1 is LNHDA and CDR2 is SQIVND (reference sequence). Trimming took 4 bases from V and 7 from J; bases not matched to a gene: 8. This CDR3 has 15 amino acids. CDR3 nucleotide sequence: TGTGCCAGTAGTACTGGACAGGGGACAGGGCAGCCCCAGCATTTT. This sequence encodes CASSTGQGTGQPQHF.